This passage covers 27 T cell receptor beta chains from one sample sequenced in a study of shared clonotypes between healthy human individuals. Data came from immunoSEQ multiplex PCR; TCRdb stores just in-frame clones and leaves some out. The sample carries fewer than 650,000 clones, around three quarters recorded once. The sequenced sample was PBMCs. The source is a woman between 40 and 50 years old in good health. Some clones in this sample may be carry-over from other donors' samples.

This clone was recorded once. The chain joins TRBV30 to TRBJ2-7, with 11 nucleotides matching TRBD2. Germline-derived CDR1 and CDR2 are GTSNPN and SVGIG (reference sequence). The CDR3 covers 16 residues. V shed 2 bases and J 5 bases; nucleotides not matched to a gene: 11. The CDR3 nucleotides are TGTGCCTGGAGTCGACGGCTAGCGGGAGGACTGGACGAGCAGTACTTC. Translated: CAWSRRLAGGLDEQYF.

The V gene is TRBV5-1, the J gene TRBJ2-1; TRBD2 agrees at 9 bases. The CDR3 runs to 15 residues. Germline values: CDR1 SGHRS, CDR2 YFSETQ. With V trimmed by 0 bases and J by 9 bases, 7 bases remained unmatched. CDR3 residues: CASSLAGGRAFEQFF. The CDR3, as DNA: TGCGCCAGCAGCTTGGCTGGCGGGAGGGCCTTTGAGCAGTTCTTC.

CDR3 sequence reads: CASSQRQEEKLFF. The CDR3 bases are TGCGCCAGCAGCCAGAGACAGGAGGAAAAACTGTTTTTT. The genes are TRBV4-3 and TRBJ1-4; tentative D call: TRBD1 (6 bases). The CDR3 covers 13 residues. Per the germline V gene, CDR1 is LGHNA and CDR2 is YSLEER. The V gene lost 3 bases and the J gene lost 8 bases, with 10 bases spanning the gap.

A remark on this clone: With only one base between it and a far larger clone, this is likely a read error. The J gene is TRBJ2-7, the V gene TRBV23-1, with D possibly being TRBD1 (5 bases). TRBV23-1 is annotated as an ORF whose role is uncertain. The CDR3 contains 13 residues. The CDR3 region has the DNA TGCGCCGGCAGTCACAGGAGCTCCTACGAGCAGTACTTC. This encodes CAGSHRSSYEQYF.

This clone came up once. The CDR3 bases are TGTGCCAGCAGCCCTTCGGAGGGGGCCAACATTCAGTACTTC. This encodes CASSPSEGANIQYF. The V gene is TRBV2, the J gene TRBJ2-4; maybe TRBD1 (7 bases). The CDR3 contains 14 residues. In germline, CDR1 is SNHLY, CDR2 FYNNEI. Deletions cut 6 bases from V and 7 bases from J, with 16 bases between.

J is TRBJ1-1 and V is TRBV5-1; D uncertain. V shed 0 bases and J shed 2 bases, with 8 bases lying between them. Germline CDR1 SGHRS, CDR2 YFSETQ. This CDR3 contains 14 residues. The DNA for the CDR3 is TGCGCCAGCAGCTTGGGGGCCAGTAACACTGAAGCTTTCTTT. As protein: CASSLGASNTEAFF.

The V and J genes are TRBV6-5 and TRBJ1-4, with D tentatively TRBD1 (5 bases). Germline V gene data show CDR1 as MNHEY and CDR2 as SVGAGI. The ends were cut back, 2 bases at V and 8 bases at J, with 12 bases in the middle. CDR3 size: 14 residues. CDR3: CASSYGLEGEKLFF. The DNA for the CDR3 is TGTGCCAGCAGTTACGGTCTGGAGGGGGAAAAACTGTTTTTT.

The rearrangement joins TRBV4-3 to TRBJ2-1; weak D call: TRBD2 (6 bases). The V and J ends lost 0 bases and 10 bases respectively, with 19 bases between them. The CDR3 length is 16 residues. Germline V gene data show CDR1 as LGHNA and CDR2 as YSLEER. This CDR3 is CASSQDPRLGSYEQFF. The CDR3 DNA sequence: TGCGCCAGCAGCCAAGATCCGAGACTAGGGTCTTACGAGCAGTTCTTC.

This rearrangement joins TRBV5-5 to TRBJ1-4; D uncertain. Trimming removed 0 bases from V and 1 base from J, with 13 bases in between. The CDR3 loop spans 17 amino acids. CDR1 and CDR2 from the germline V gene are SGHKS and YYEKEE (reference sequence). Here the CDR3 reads CASSLGSGSITNEKLFF. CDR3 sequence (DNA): TGTGCCAGCAGCTTGGGCAGCGGCAGCATAACTAATGAAAAACTGTTTTTT.

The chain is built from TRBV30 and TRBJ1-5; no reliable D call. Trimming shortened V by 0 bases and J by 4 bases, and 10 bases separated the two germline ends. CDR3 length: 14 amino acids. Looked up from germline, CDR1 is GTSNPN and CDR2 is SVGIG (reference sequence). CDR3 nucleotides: TGTGCCTGGAGTGTAAGGCAGTCTAATCAGCCCCAGCATTTT. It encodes CAWSVRQSNQPQHF.

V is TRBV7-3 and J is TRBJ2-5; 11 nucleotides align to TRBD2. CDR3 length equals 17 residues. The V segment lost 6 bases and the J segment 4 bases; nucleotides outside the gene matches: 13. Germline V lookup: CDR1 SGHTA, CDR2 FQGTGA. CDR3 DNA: TGTGCCAGCAGATTGAAATCCGGGACTAGCGGTACAGAGACCCAGTACTTC. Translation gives CASRLKSGTSGTETQYF.

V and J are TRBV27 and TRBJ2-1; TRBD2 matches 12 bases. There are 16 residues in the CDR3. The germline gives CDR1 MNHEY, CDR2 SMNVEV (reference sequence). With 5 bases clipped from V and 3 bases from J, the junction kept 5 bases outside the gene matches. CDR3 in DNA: TGTGCCAGCAGTCGACTAGCGGGAGCGAACTACAATGAGCAGTTCTTC. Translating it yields CASSRLAGANYNEQFF.

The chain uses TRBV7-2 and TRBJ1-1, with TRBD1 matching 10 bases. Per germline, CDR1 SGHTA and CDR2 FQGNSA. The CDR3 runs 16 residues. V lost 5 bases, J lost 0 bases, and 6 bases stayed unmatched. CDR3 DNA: TGTGCCAGCAGCCCCACTGGGACAGGGGTGAACACTGAAGCTTTCTTT. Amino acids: CASSPTGTGVNTEAFF. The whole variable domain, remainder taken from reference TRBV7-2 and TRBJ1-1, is GAGVSQSPSNKVTEKGKDVELRCDPISGHTALYWYRQSLGQGLEFLIYFQGNSAPDKSGLPSDRFSAERTGGSVSTLTIQRTQQEDSAVYLCASSPTGTGVNTEAFFGQGTRLTVV.

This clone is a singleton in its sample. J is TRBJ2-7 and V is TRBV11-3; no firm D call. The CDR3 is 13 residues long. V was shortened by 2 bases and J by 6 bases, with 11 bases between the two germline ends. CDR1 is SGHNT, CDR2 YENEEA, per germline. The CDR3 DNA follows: TGTGCCAGCAGCTTAACCAAACTGGGCGAGCAGTACTTC. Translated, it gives CASSLTKLGEQYF. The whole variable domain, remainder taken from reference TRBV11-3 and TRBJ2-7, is EAGVVQSPRYKIIEKKQPVAFWCNPISGHNTLYWYLQNLGQGPELLIRYENEEAVDDSQLPKDRFSAERLKGVDSTLKIQPAELGDSAVYLCASSLTKLGEQYFGPGTRLTVT.

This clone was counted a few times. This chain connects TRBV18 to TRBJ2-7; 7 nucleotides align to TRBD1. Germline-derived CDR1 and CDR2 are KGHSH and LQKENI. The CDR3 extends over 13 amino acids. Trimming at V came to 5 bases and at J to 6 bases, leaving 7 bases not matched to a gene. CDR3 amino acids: CASSGQGEGEQYF. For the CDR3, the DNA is TGTGCCAGCTCAGGGCAGGGGGAAGGCGAGCAGTACTTC. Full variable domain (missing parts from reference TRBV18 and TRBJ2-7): NAGVMQNPRHLVRRRGQEARLRCSPMKGHSHVYWYRQLPEEGLKFMVYLQKENIIDESGMPKERFSAEFPKEGPSILRIQQVVRGDSAAYFCASSGQGEGEQYFGPGTRLTVT.

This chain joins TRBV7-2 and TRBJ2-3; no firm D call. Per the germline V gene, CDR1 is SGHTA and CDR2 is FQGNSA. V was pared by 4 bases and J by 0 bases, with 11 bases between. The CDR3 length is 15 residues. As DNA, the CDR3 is TGTGCCAGCAGCTCCCGACGGTCTAGCACAGATACGCAGTATTTT. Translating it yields CASSSRRSSTDTQYF.

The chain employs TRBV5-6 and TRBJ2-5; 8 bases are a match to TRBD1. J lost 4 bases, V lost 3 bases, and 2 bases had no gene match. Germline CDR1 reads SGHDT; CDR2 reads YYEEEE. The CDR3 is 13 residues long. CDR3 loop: CASSSDRGETQYF. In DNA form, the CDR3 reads TGTGCCAGCAGCTCCGACAGGGGAGAGACCCAGTACTTC.

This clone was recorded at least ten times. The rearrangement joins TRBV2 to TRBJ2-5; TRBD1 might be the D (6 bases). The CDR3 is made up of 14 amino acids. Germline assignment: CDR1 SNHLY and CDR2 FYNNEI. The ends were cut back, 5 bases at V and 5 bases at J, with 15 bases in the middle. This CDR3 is CASSNTGREETQYF. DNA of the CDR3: TGTGCCAGCAGTAATACAGGGAGAGAGGAGACCCAGTACTTC.

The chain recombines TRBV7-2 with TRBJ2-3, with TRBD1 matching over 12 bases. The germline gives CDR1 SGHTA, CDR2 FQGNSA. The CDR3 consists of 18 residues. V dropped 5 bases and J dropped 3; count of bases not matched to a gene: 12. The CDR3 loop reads CASSPLGTGGRGTDTQYF. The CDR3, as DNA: TGTGCCAGCAGCCCCCTTGGGACAGGGGGCAGGGGTACAGATACGCAGTATTTT.

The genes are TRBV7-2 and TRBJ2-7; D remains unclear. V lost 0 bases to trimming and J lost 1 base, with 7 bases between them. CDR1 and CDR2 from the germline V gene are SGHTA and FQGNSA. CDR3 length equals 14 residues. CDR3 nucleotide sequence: TGTGCCAGCAGCTTAGCCCTCGCGTCCTACGAGCAGTACTTC. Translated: CASSLALASYEQYF.

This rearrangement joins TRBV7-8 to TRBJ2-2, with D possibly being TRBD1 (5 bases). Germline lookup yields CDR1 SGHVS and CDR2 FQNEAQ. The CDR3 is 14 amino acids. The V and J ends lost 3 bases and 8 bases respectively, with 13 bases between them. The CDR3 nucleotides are TGTGCCAGCAGCTTTCAGGGTGTAGTGGGGGAGCTGTTTTTT. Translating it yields CASSFQGVVGELFF.

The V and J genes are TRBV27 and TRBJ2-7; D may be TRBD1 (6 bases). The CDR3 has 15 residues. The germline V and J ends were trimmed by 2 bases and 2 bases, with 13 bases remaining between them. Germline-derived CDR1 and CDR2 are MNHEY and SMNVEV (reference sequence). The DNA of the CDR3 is TGTGCCAGCAGTTTAACAAGGGACACTCCCTACGAGCAGTACTTC. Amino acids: CASSLTRDTPYEQYF.

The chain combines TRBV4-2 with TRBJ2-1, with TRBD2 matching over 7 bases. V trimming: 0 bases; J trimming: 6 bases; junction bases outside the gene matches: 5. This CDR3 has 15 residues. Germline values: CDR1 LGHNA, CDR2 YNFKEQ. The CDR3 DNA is TGTGCCAGCAGCCAAGAGGCTAGCGGTCTCAATGAGCAGTTCTTC. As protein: CASSQEASGLNEQFF.

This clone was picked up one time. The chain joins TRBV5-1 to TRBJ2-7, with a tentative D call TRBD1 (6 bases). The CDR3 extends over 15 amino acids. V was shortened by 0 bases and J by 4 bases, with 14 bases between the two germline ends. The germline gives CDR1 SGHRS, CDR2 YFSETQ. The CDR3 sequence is CASSLEWGRMYEQYF. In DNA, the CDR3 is TGCGCCAGCAGCTTGGAGTGGGGGCGCATGTACGAGCAGTACTTC.

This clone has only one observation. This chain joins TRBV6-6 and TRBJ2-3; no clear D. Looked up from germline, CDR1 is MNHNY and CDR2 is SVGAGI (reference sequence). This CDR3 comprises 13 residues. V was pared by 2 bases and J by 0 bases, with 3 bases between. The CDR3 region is CASSYESTDTQYF. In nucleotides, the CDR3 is TGTGCCAGCAGTTACGAGAGCACAGATACGCAGTATTTT.

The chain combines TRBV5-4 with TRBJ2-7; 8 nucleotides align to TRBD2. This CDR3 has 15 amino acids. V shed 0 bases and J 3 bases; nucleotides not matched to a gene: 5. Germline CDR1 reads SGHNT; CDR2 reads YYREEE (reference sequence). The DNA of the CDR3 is TGTGCCAGCAGCTTGGGGCCCAGCGGGAGCTACGAGCAGTACTTC. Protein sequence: CASSLGPSGSYEQYF.

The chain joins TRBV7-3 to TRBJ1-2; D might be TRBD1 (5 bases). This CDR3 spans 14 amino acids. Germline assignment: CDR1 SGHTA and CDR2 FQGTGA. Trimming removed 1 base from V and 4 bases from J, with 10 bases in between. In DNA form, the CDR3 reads TGTGCCAGCAGCTTAAGCCCGACAGTCTATGGCTACACCTTC. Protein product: CASSLSPTVYGYTF.